This T cell receptor (beta chain) was found in a study of PD-1 blockade in classical Hodgkin lymphoma. Overall study findings and caveats: Initiation of nivolumab under 1 year after ASCT led to exclusion of patients. Significant TCR diversity gains by C4D1 occurred in CD4+ but not CD8+ cells. Healthy donors reportedly exceeded newly diagnosed patients in baseline TCR diversity.

Repertoires were generated with immunoSEQ multiplex PCR, while TCRdb's copy carries only in-frame clones and drops some. The repertoire holds 100,000 to 130,000 clones, with roughly nine tenths as singletons. In the case of this clone: Its antigen is still unknown.

Relapse after autologous stem cell transplantation occurred in every patient, and brentuximab vedotin exposure varied. The input for sequencing was peripheral blood mononuclear cells (PBMCs), taken before the second cycle of nivolumab. The source is a human donor with classical Hodgkin lymphoma.

The CDR3: CASLKSITANYGYTF. The CDR3 region has the DNA TGTGCCAGCCTCAAGAGTATTACGGCTAACTATGGCTACACCTTC. The chain employs TRBV6-1 and TRBJ1-2; D gene unclear. The CDR3 runs to 15 residues. The germline V gene encodes CDR1 MNHNS and CDR2 SASEGT. V gave up 8 bases and J gave up 0 bases, with 16 bases separating them.